The sample holds a few counts of the clone carrying this TCR beta chain. For the second PCR, which ran for about 6 to 11 cycles, a sample-barcoded 5' primer and a J-beta primer mix were used. One entry per CDR3 protein results from TCRdb running MiXCR on the 5' RACE reads. Altogether about 840,000 distinct CDR3 sequences are present, around 29% being singletons, with the ten largest covering around 9.6%. This sample is drawn from a study of blood T cells in healthy people across ages. Study background: When template switching was applied, about one barcoded beta molecule was captured per two T cells.

The CDR3 consists of 12 residues. Trimming left V 3 bases short and J 2 bases short, with 4 bases between. CDR1 and CDR2 from the germline V gene are LGHDT and YNNKEL (reference sequence). The same specimen was also included in a second study, on T cells of mothers and their children.

The gene calls are TRBV3-1 and TRBJ2-5; D is ambiguous. This TCR derives from a woman in her thirties or forties in good health. The specimen sequenced was blood. The CDR3 coding sequence is TGTGCCAGCAGCCAGATACAAGAGACCCAGTACTTC. It codes for CASSQIQETQYF.